Below, 29 T cell receptor beta chains from the same sample are listed, as sequenced in a study of blood T cell repertoires in COVID-19. TCRdb's table, derived via immunoSEQ multiplex PCR, lists solely in-frame clones and lacks some. The data hold about 140,000 clones, with 79% observed a single time. Source material: peripheral blood. These receptors were obtained from a man aged 55 to 69 with acute or convalescent COVID-19.

This chain uses TRBV28 with TRBJ1-5; D unclear. Germline V lookup: CDR1 MDHEN, CDR2 SYDVKM. V lost 6 bases to trimming and J lost 3 bases, with 15 bases between them. The CDR3 is made up of 15 amino acids. CDR3 coding DNA: TGTGCCAGCAGCACCCCCGTACTTCTCAATCAGCCCCAGCATTTT. Protein: CASSTPVLLNQPQHF.

The chain links TRBV20-1 to TRBJ1-1, with D hard to call. Germline values: CDR1 DFQATT, CDR2 SNEGSKA (reference sequence). Between the trimmed V and J ends, which lost 3 bases and 4 bases, there was a span of 18 bases. The CDR3 contains 15 residues. CDR3 sequence reads: CSASGRMVGSTEAFF. CDR3 bases: TGCAGTGCTAGTGGCAGGATGGTAGGAAGCACTGAAGCTTTCTTT.

This clone was picked up a small number of times. The CDR3 is CASSLDHSNQPQHF. The CDR3 bases are TGTGCCAGCAGCTTAGATCATAGCAATCAGCCCCAGCATTTT. V usage is TRBV7-2 and J usage is TRBJ1-5; D is undetermined. Trimming stripped 1 base from V and 0 bases from J, with 4 bases between. This CDR3 spans 14 amino acids. Germline V gene sequence: CDR1 SGHTA, CDR2 FQGNSA.

This clone showed up just a few times. V gene TRBV19 combines with J gene TRBJ2-1; 8 bases align to TRBD1. J was trimmed by 4 bases and V by 8 bases; bases with no gene match: 4. The germline gives CDR1 LNHDA, CDR2 SQIVND (reference sequence). The CDR3 sequence is 13 residues long. This chain's CDR3 is CASEGQGYNEQFF. The CDR3 nucleotides read TGTGCCAGTGAAGGACAGGGTTACAATGAGCAGTTCTTC.

The rearrangement joins TRBV19 to TRBJ2-1, with TRBD2 matching 10 bases. With 7 bases clipped from V and 5 bases from J, the junction kept 5 bases outside the gene matches. This CDR3 is 14 amino acids long. CDR1 LNHDA and CDR2 SQIVND come from the germline V gene (reference sequence). CDR3 bases: TGTGCCAGTAAAGGGCTAGCGGGGGACAATGAGCAGTTCTTC. Amino acid sequence: CASKGLAGDNEQFF.

This CDR3 reads CASSPGRGNYGYTF. CDR3 sequence (DNA): TGTGCCAGCAGCCCCGGCAGGGGGAACTATGGCTACACCTTC. The chain recombines TRBV9 with TRBJ1-2, with 7 bases lining up with TRBD1. Losses at the gene ends were 4 bases for V and 2 bases for J; bases not matched to a gene: 5. CDR1 SGDLS and CDR2 YYNGEE come from the germline V gene. This CDR3 comprises 14 residues.

The chain has TRBV5-1 and TRBJ1-2, with TRBD1 matching over 7 bases. After removal of 3 bases from V and 8 bases from J, the junction contained 4 bases not matched to a gene. Germline CDR1 reads SGHRS; CDR2 reads YFSETQ. The CDR3 spans 12 residues. The CDR3 sequence is CASSSQGDGYTF. The CDR3 DNA reads as TGCGCCAGCAGCTCGCAGGGGGACGGCTACACCTTC.

This clone was seen just once. The gene calls are TRBV25-1 and TRBJ1-1, with 7 bases fitting TRBD1. V lost 7 bases to trimming and J lost 4 bases; unmatched junction nucleotides: 6. The germline V gene encodes CDR1 MGHDK and CDR2 SYGVNS. This CDR3 is 13 amino acids long. In nucleotides, the CDR3 is TGTGCCAGCATCGATTACAGGGGCACTGAAGCTTTCTTT. Amino acids: CASIDYRGTEAFF.

This chain joins TRBV30 and TRBJ1-2; a weak D match, TRBD1 (5 bases). CDR1 and CDR2 (germline): GTSNPN, SVGIG (reference sequence). The V and J ends lost 0 bases and 5 bases respectively, with 13 bases between them. The length of the CDR3 is 14 residues. The CDR3 reads CAWSVQEGAYGYTF. CDR3 bases: TGTGCCTGGAGTGTACAAGAAGGGGCTTATGGCTACACCTTC.

The chain employs TRBV7-2 and TRBJ2-7; D may be TRBD1 (6 bases). Germline loops: CDR1 SGHTA, CDR2 FQGNSA. Trimming left V 6 bases short and J 2 bases short, with 11 bases between. The CDR3 is made up of 13 amino acids. CDR3 sequence: CASSPTGPYEQYF. The CDR3 DNA follows: TGTGCCAGCAGTCCCACAGGGCCCTACGAGCAGTACTTC.

The gene calls are TRBV30 and TRBJ2-2; D possibly corresponds to TRBD2 (6 bases). V was pared by 0 bases and J by 6 bases, with 14 bases between. CDR1 and CDR2 (germline): GTSNPN, SVGIG (reference sequence). The CDR3 has 15 amino acids. As DNA, the CDR3 is TGTGCCTGGAGTGTAAAAGGCAGGGACTCCGGGGAGCTGTTTTTT. Its translation is CAWSVKGRDSGELFF.

This sequence joins TRBV4-1 and TRBJ2-3; 7 bases match TRBD2. The CDR3 totals 16 residues. With 2 bases clipped from V and 7 bases from J, the junction kept 12 bases outside the gene matches. The germline V gene has CDR1 MGHRA and CDR2 YSYEKL. The CDR3 DNA follows: TGCGCCAGCAGCCAAACCCTAGCGGTCCCGTCTAATACGCAGTATTTT. Protein: CASSQTLAVPSNTQYF.

This clone was counted a single time. The chain carries TRBV25-1 and TRBJ2-3; D is unclear. Trimming removed 5 bases at V and 5 bases at J, with 8 bases between. The germline CDR1 and CDR2 sequences are MGHDK and SYGVNS. The CDR3 has 12 amino acids. CDR3 DNA sequence: TGTGCCAGCAGTTCCCCCGGAGATACGCAGTATTTT. Protein product: CASSSPGDTQYF.

The rearrangement joins TRBV28 to TRBJ1-1; the D is unclear. V lost 5 bases to trimming and J lost 6 bases, with 19 bases between them. Germline V gene lookup returns CDR1 MDHEN and CDR2 SYDVKM. This CDR3 spans 15 amino acids. CDR3 coding DNA: TGTGCCAGCAGTCCACCCCGCCTCCTAACCCCTGAAGCTTTCTTT. Residues: CASSPPRLLTPEAFF.

This chain joins TRBV10-3 and TRBJ1-3, with a weak D call TRBD1 (5 bases). The CDR3 extends over 13 amino acids. Germline assignment: CDR1 ENHRY and CDR2 SYGVKD. The germline V and J ends were trimmed by 7 bases and 6 bases, with 13 bases remaining between them. CDR3 nucleotides: TGTGCCATCATCGGCCAGGGTGAAAACACCATATATTTT. This encodes CAIIGQGENTIYF.

In this sample, this clone turned up a few times. The rearrangement links TRBV19 to TRBJ1-5, with a possible D match to TRBD1 (5 bases). Germline lookup yields CDR1 LNHDA and CDR2 SQIVND (reference sequence). The CDR3 spans 12 residues. V was shortened by 11 bases and J by 9 bases, with 17 bases between the two germline ends. CDR3 loop: CALSGGRRPQHF. The CDR3 DNA sequence: TGTGCCCTATCGGGGGGGAGACGGCCCCAGCATTTT.

The gene calls are TRBV30 and TRBJ1-5; tentatively, D is TRBD1 (5 bases). This CDR3 spans 15 amino acids. Germline CDR1 and CDR2: GTSNPN and SVGIG (reference sequence). The V end lost 1 base, the J end lost 7 bases, and 17 bases lay between the germline ends. In DNA form, the CDR3 reads TGTGCCTGGAGTGCAACCAGACAGAGGAGCCAGCCCCAGCATTTT. This gives the protein CAWSATRQRSQPQHF. The whole variable domain, filled in from reference TRBV30 and TRBJ1-5, reads SQTIHQWPATLVQPVGSPLSLECTVEGTSNPNLYWYRQAAGRGLQLLFYSVGIGQISSEVPQNLSASRPQDRQFILSSKKLLLSDSGFYLCAWSATRQRSQPQHFGDGTRLSIL.

This chain joins TRBV5-1 and TRBJ1-1; D possibly corresponds to TRBD1 (5 bases). Deletions cut 5 bases from V and 1 base from J, with 9 bases between. The CDR3 is made up of 13 amino acids. Germline loops: CDR1 SGHRS, CDR2 YFSETQ. CDR3 sequence: CASRVTANTEAFF. CDR3 nucleotides: TGCGCCAGCAGAGTGACAGCGAACACTGAAGCTTTCTTT.

This clone has a handful of counts. CDR3 nucleotide sequence: TGTGCCTGGAGCGCGGGCCTCTCTAACTATGGCTACACCTTC. Encoded protein: CAWSAGLSNYGYTF. The chain uses TRBV30 and TRBJ1-2; no reliable D call. Germline V gene lookup returns CDR1 GTSNPN and CDR2 SVGIG (reference sequence). V lost 3 bases to trimming and J lost 0 bases, with 11 bases between them. This CDR3 region has 14 residues. Full variable domain (missing parts from reference TRBV30 and TRBJ1-2): SQTIHQWPATLVQPVGSPLSLECTVEGTSNPNLYWYRQAAGRGLQLLFYSVGIGQISSEVPQNLSASRPQDRQFILSSKKLLLSDSGFYLCAWSAGLSNYGYTFGSGTRLTVV.

The gene calls are TRBV11-2 and TRBJ2-1, with 7 nucleotides matching TRBD2. The germline gives CDR1 SGHAT, CDR2 FQNNGV. V trimming: 5 bases; J trimming: 9 bases; junction bases outside the gene matches: 10. This CDR3 spans 14 amino acids. The CDR3: CASSHRGERIEQFF. CDR3 nucleotide sequence: TGTGCCAGCAGCCACCGGGGGGAGAGGATTGAGCAGTTCTTC.

This clone was found a few times. The CDR3 DNA reads TGTGCCAGCAGCCCGGGGGTTTCTAATGAAAAACTGTTTTTT. Amino acid sequence: CASSPGVSNEKLFF. The V call is TRBV5-8, the J call TRBJ1-4; D may be TRBD1 (5 bases). CDR1 is SGHTS, CDR2 YDEGEE, per germline. The V gene lost 4 bases and the J gene lost 3 bases, with 10 bases spanning the gap. This CDR3 has 14 residues.

The CDR3 here is CASSSAGTGNQPQHF. The CDR3 bases are TGTGCCAGCAGCTCCGCCGGGACAGGTAATCAGCCCCAGCATTTT. The gene calls are TRBV11-2 and TRBJ1-5; 8 bases agree with TRBD1. Trimming took 4 bases from V and 4 from J; bases not matched to a gene: 6. The V gene's germline CDR1 is SGHAT and CDR2 FQNNGV. The CDR3 totals 15 residues. Supplemented by reference TRBV11-2 and TRBJ1-5, the full variable domain reads EAGVAQSPRYKIIEKRQSVAFWCNPISGHATLYWYQQILGQGPKLLIQFQNNGVVDDSQLPKDRFSAERLKGVDSTLKIQPAKLEDSAVYLCASSSAGTGNQPQHFGDGTRLSIL.

V usage is TRBV5-1 and J usage is TRBJ2-3; TRBD1 agrees at 7 bases. The junction had 13 bases not matched to a gene; V was cut back by 7 bases and J by 2 bases. Per germline, CDR1 SGHRS and CDR2 YFSETQ. The CDR3 runs to 16 residues. In DNA form, the CDR3 reads TGCGCCAGCGTCGAGGGGGCCCTGATGGCCACAGATACGCAGTATTTT. It encodes CASVEGALMATDTQYF.

The chain has TRBV20-1 and TRBJ2-2; weak D call: TRBD1 (5 bases). V lost 3 bases and J lost 0, with 8 bases in between. The CDR3 has 14 amino acids. Germline V gives CDR1 DFQATT, CDR2 SNEGSKA (reference sequence). CDR3 bases: TGCAGTGCTAGTGCCAGGGCGAACACCGGGGAGCTGTTTTTT. This encodes CSASARANTGELFF.

This clone was picked up one time. The rearrangement joins TRBV30 to TRBJ2-1; D ambiguous. Germline-derived CDR1 and CDR2 are GTSNPN and SVGIG (reference sequence). Trimming left V 0 bases short and J 12 bases short, with 12 bases between. The CDR3 is 12 residues long. The CDR3 DNA sequence: TGTGCCTGGAGTGTATCCGGTTTATGGCAGTTCTTC. It encodes CAWSVSGLWQFF.

The J gene is TRBJ1-1, the V gene TRBV27, with TRBD1 as a possible D gene (5 bases). Germline assignment: CDR1 MNHEY and CDR2 SMNVEV (reference sequence). V lost 6 bases and J lost 1, with 12 bases in between. The CDR3 is 14 amino acids. CDR3 sequence: CASSSTDSNTEAFF. CDR3 DNA sequence: TGTGCCAGCAGCTCGACAGATTCGAACACTGAAGCTTTCTTT.

The chain uses TRBV29-1 and TRBJ1-5; a weak D match, TRBD1 (6 bases). CDR3 length: 13 residues. CDR1 is SQVTM and CDR2 is ANQGSEA in the germline V gene. Trimming took off 6 bases at V and 1 base at J, with 10 bases between the two ends. The CDR3 sequence: CSVQGRSNQPQHF. The DNA of the CDR3 is TGCAGCGTACAGGGTAGGAGCAATCAGCCCCAGCATTTT.

The chain couples TRBV5-1 to TRBJ2-7; D is uncertain. The CDR3 has 13 amino acids. Trimming left V 0 bases short and J 6 bases short, with 10 bases between. CDR1 and CDR2 from the germline V gene are SGHRS and YFSETQ. The CDR3 loop is CASSLVSPSEQYF. The DNA for the CDR3 is TGCGCCAGCAGCTTGGTCTCCCCCAGCGAGCAGTACTTC.

The chain links TRBV10-3 to TRBJ2-2, with D unresolved. Trimming took 10 bases from V and 3 from J, leaving 6 bases between them. CDR1 and CDR2 from the germline V gene are ENHRY and SYGVKD. The CDR3 covers 11 residues. CDR3 nucleotides: TGTGCCACCCAGGACACCGGGGAGCTGTTTTTT. Encoded protein: CATQDTGELFF.